This record concerns one TCR beta chain sequence. Sequencing used immunoSEQ multiplex PCR; TCRdb keeps in-frame clones, though not all of them. The table shows around 63,000 clones, with 75% to 90% occurring only once. This CDR3 has 15 amino acids. J lost 6 bases, V lost 2 bases, and 7 bases had no gene match. CDR1 and CDR2 from the germline V gene are SGHNT and YYREEE (reference sequence). This record comes from a study of OX40 agonist ivuxolimab in advanced cancers. The material was CD4+ or CD8+ T cells sorted from blood, obtained in a trial of the OX40 agonist ivuxolimab. The sequence derives from an adult with an advanced solid tumor such as melanoma, head and neck, liver or kidney cancer. The chain has TRBV5-4 and TRBJ2-1; 8 nucleotides align to TRBD2. The CDR3 sequence is CASSLGLAGPNEQFF. The CDR3 DNA reads TGTGCCAGCAGCTTAGGCCTAGCGGGCCCCAATGAGCAGTTCTTC. Full variable domain (missing parts from reference TRBV5-4 and TRBJ2-1): ETGVTQSPTHLIKTRGQQVTLRCSSQSGHNTVSWYQQALGQGPQFIFQYYREEENGRGNFPPRFSGLQFPNYSSELNVNALELDDSALYLCASSLGLAGPNEQFFGPGTRLTVL.